The T cell receptor beta chain under discussion was sequenced for a study of graft-versus-host responses after intestinal transplantation. V lost 2 bases, J lost 2 bases, and 15 bases lay in between. The CDR3 is 16 residues long. The V gene's germline CDR1 is MNHEY and CDR2 SVGAGI. The starting material, graft tissue, was processed to release intraepithelial and lamina propria lymphocytes. The protocol was immunoSEQ multiplex PCR, while the TCRdb copy is restricted to in-frame clones and leaves out a portion. Of about 37,000 clones in the sample, approximately 86% were seen once. General study findings and limits: GvH clone levels peaked in circulation, and this peak was associated with early post-transplant HvG declines. Among recipient marrow samples, GvH clones were found; some appeared first in ileum or blood. Some patients had graft-donor T cell macrochimerism. In their allografts, the ratios of graft-versus-host to host-versus-graft T cell clones were high.

In its sample, this clone ranks as medium-sized. No antigen is known for it. The chain combines TRBV6-5 with TRBJ1-2; tentative D call: TRBD1 (5 bases). Sequencing was performed on ileum tissue, taken 200 to 210 days after intestinal transplant. The clonotype was recovered from a human patient who received an intestinal transplant, so some T cells may come from the graft donor. CDR3 sequence (DNA): TGTGCCAGCAGTTACCAGGGCTCGGGCCTGAACTATGGCTACACCTTC. It translates to CASSYQGSGLNYGYTF.